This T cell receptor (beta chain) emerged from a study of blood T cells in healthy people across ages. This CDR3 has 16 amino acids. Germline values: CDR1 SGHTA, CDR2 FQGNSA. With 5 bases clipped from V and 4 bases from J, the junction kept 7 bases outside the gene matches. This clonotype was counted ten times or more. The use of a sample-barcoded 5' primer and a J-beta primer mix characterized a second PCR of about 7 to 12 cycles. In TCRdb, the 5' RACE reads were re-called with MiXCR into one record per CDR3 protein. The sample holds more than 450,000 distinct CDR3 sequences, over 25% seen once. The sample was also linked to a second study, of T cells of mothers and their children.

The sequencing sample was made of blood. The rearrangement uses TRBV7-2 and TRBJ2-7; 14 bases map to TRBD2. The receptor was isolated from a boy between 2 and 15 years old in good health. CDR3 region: CASSRLAGGSMYEQYF. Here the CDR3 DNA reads TGTGCCAGCAGCCGACTAGCGGGAGGGTCTATGTACGAGCAGTACTTC.